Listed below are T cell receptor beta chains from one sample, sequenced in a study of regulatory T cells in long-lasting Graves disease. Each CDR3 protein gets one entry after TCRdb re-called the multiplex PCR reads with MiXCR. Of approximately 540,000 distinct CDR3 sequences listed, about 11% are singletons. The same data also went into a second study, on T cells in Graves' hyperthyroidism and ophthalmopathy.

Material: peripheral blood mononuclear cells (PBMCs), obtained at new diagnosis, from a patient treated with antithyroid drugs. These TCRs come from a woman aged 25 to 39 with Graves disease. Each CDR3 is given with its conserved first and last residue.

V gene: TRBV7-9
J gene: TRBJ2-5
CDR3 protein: CASSFLRETQYF

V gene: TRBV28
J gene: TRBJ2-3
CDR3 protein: CASRVRGADTQYF

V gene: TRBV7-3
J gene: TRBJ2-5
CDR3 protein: CASSLTGWETQYF

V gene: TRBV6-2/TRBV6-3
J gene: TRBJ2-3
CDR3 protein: CASSRAGGLYLTDTQYF

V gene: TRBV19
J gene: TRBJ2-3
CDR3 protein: CASSIASTDTQYF

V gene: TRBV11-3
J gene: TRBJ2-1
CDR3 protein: CASSTQGGGEAEQFF

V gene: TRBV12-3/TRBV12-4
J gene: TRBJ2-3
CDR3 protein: CASSFRSGLPSTDTQYF

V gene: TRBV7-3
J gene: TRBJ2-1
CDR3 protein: CASSLGNKEEQFF

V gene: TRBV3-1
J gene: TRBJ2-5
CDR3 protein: CASSLHPKRQETQYF

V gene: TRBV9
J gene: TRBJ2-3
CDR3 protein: CASSVGPPDTQYF

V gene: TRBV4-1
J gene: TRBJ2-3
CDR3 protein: CASSQELGYTQYF

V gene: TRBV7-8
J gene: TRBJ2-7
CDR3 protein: CASSLVPPTRDYEQYF

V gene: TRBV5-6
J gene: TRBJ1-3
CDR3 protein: CASSLGPALHSGNTIYF

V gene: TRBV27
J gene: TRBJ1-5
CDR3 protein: CASSKGQGGYQPQHF

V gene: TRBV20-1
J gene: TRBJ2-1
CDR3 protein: CSAWGGPYNEHFF

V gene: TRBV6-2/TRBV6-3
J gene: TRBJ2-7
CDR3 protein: CASRTRDTGGEQYF

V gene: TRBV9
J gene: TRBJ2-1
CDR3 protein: CASSVAGGEEQFF

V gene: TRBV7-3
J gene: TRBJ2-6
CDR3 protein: CASSLYPGANVLTF

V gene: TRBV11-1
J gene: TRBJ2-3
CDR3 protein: CASSHPGTFPDTQYF

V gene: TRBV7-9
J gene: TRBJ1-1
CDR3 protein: CASSLTTVNTEAFF

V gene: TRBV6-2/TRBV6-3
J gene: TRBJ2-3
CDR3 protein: CASSRRTGTSGRSTDTQYF